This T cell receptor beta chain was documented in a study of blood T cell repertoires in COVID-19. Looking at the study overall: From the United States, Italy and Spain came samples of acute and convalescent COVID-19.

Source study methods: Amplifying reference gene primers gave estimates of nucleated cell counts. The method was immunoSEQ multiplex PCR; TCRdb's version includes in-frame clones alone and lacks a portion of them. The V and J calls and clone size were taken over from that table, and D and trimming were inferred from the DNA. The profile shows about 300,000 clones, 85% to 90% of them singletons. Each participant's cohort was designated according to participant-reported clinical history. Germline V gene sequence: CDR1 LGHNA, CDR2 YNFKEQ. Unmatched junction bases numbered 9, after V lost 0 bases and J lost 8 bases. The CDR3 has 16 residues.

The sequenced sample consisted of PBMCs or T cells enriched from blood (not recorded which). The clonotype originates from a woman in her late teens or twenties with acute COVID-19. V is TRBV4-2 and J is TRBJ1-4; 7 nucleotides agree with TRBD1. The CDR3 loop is CASSQDRGAGGEKLFF. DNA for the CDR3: TGTGCCAGCAGCCAAGATAGAGGGGCAGGGGGAGAAAAACTGTTTTTT.